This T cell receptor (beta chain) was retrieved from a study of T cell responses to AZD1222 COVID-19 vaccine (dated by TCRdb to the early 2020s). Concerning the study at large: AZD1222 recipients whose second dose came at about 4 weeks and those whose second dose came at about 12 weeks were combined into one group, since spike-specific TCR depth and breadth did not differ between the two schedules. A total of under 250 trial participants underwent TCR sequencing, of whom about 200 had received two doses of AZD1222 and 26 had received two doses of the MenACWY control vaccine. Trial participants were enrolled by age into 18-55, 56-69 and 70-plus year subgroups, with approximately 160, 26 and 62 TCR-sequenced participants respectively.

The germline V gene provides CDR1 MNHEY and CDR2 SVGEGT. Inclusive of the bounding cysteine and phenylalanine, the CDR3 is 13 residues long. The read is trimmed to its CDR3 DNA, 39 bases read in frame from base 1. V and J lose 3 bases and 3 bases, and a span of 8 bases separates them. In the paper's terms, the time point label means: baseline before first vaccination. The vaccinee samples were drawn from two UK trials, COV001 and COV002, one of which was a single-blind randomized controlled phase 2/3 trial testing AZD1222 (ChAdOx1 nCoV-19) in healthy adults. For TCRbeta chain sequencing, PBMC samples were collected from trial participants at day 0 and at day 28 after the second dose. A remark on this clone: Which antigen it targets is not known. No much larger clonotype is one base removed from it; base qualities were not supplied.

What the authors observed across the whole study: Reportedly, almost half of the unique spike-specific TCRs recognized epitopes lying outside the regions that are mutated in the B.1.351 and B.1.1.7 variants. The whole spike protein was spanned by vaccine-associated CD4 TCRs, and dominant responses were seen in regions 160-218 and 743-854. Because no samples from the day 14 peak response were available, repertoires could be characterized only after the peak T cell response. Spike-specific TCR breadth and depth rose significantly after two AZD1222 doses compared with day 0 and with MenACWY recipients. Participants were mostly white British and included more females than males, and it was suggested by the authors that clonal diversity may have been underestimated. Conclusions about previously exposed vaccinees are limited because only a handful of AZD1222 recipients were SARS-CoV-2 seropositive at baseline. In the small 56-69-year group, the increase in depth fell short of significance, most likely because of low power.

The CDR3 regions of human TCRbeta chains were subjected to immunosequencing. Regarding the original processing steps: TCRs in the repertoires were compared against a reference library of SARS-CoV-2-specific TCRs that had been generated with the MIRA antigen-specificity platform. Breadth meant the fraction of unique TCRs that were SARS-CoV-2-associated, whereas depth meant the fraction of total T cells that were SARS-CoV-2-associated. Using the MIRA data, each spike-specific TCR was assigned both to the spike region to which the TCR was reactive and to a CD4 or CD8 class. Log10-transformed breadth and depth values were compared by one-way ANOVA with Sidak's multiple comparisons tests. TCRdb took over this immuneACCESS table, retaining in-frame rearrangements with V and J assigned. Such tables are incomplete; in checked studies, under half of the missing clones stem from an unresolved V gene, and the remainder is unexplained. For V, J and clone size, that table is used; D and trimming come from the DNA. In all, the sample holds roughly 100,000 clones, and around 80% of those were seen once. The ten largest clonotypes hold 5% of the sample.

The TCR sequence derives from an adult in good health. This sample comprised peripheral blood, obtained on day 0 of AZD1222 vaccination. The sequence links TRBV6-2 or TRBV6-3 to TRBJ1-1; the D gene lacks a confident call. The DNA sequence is TGTGCCAGCAGTTATTACCGGGACACTGAAGCTTTCTTT. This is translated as CASSYYRDTEAFF.